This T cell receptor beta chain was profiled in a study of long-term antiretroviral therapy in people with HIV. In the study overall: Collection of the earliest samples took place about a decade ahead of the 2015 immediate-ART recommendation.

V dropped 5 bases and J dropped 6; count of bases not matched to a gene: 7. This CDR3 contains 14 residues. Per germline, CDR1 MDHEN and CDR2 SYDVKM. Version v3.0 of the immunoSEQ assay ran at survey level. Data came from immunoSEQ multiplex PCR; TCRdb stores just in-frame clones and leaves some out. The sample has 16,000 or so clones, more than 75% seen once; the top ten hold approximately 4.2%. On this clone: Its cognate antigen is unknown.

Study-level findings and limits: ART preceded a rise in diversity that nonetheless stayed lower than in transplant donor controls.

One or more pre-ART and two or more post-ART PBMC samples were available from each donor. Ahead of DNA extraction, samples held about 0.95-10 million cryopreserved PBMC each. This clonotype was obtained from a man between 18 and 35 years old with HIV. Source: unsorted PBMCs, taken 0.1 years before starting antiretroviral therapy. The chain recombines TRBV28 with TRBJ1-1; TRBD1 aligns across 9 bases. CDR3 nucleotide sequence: TGTGCCAGCAGTCCGACAGGGGGTAGGGCTGAAGCTTTCTTT. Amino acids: CASSPTGGRAEAFF. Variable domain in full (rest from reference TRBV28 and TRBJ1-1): DVKVTQSSRYLVKRTGEKVFLECVQDMDHENMFWYRQDPGLGLRLIYFSYDVKMKEKGDIPEGYSVSREKKERFSLILESASTNQTSMYLCASSPTGGRAEAFFGQGTRLTVV.